This TCR beta chain was identified in a study of somatic mutations in cytotoxic T cells in rheumatoid arthritis. Germline CDR1 is SGHTA and CDR2 is FQGNSA. CDR3 length: 15 amino acids. Deletions cut 6 bases from V and 2 bases from J, with 15 bases between. Method: immunoSEQ multiplex PCR; TCRdb's copy keeps in-frame clones and lacks some. The repertoire holds almost 20,000 clones, with roughly four fifths as singletons. The chain has TRBV7-2 and TRBJ2-3, with D tentatively TRBD2 (6 bases). The source is a woman aged 45 to 65 in good health. The sequenced sample was CD8+ T cells sorted from blood. The CDR3 reads CASSPGTRSTDTQYF. CDR3 bases: TGTGCCAGCAGTCCCGGGACTCGATCCACAGATACGCAGTATTTT.